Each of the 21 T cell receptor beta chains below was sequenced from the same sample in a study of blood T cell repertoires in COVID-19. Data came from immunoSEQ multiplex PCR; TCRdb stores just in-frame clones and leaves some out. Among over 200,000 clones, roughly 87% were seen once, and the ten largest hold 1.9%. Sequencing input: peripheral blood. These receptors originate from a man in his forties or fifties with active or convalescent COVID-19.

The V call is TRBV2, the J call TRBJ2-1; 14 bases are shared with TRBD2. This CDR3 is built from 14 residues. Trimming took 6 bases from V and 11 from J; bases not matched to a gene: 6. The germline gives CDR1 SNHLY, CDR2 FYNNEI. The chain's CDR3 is CASSGTSGSGQQFF. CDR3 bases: TGTGCCAGCAGCGGGACTAGCGGGAGTGGACAGCAGTTCTTC.

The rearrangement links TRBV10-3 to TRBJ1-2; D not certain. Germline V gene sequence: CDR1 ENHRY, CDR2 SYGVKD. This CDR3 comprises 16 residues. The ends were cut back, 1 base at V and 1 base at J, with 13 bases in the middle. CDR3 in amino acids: CAISELGGPINYGYTF. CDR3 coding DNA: TGTGCCATCAGTGAGTTAGGAGGGCCAATTAACTATGGCTACACCTTC.

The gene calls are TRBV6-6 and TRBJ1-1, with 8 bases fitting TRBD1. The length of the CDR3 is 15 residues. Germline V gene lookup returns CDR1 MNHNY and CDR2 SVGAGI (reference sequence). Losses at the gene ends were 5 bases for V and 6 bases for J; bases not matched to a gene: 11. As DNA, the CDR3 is TGTGCCAGCAGTATGACCGGGACAGGCGCCTCTGAAGCTTTCTTT. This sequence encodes CASSMTGTGASEAFF.

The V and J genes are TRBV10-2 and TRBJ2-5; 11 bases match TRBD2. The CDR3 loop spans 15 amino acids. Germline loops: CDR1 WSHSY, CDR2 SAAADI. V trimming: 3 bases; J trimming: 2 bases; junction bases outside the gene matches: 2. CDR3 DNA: TGCGCCAGCAGTGACCTAGCGGGGGGACAAGAGACCCAGTACTTC. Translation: CASSDLAGGQETQYF.

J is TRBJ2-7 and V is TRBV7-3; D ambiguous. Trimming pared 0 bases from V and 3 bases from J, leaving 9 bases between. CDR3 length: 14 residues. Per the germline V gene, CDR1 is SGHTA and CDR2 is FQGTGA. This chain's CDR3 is CASSLTPYDYEQYF. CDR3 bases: TGTGCCAGCAGCTTAACCCCCTACGACTACGAGCAGTACTTC.

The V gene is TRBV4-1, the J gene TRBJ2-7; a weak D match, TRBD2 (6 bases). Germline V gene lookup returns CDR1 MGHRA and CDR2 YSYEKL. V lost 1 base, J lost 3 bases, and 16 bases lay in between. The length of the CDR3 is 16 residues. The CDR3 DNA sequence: TGCGCCAGCAGCCAAGCGGCGGGGAGCGGTCACTACGAGCAGTACTTC. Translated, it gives CASSQAAGSGHYEQYF.

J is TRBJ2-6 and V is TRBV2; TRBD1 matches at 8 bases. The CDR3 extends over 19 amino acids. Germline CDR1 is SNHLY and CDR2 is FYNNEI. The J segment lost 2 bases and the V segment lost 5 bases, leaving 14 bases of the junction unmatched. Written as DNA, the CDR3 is TGTGCCAGCAGTACAATGCGAGACAGGGGTTCACCTGGGGCCAACGTCCTGACTTTC. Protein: CASSTMRDRGSPGANVLTF. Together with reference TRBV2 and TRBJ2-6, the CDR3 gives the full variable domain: EPEVTQTPSHQVTQMGQEVILRCVPISNHLYFYWYRQILGQKVEFLVSFYNNEISEKSEIFDDQFSVERPDGSNFTLKIRSTKLEDSAMYFCASSTMRDRGSPGANVLTFGAGSRLTVL.

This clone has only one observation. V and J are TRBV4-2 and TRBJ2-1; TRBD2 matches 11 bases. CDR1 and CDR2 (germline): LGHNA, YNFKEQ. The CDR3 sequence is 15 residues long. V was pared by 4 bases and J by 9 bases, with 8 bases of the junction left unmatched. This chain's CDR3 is CASSLTSGREGEQFF. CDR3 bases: TGTGCCAGCAGCCTTACTAGCGGGAGAGAAGGTGAGCAGTTCTTC.

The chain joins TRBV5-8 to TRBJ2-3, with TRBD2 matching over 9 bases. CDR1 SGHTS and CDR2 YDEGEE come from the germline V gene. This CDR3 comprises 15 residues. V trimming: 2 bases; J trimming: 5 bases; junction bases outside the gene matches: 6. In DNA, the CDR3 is TGTGCCAGCAGCTTACCGGGACTAGCAGTAGATACGCAGTATTTT. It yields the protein CASSLPGLAVDTQYF.

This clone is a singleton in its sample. The CDR3 nucleotides are TGTGCCAGCAGCCCCTACCGCGTCACTTGGCAGTACTTC. This gives the protein CASSPYRVTWQYF. The chain is built from TRBV3-1 (or the pseudogene TRBV3-2) and TRBJ2-7; D unclear. The germline V gene has CDR1 LGHDT and CDR2 YNNKEL (reference sequence). V shed 4 bases and J shed 9 bases, with 16 bases lying between them. The CDR3 runs to 13 residues.

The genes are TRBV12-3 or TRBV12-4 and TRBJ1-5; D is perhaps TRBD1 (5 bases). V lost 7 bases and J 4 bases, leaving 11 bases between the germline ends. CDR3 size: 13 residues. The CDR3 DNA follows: TGTGCCAGCAATCTGGGGGGGAATCAGCCCCAGCATTTT. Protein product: CASNLGGNQPQHF.

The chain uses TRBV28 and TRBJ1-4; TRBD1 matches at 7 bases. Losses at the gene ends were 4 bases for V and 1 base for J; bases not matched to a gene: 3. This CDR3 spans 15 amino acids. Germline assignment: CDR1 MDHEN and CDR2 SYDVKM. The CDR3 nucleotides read TGTGCCAGCAGTTCTCACAGGGGAACTAATGAAAAACTGTTTTTT. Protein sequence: CASSSHRGTNEKLFF.

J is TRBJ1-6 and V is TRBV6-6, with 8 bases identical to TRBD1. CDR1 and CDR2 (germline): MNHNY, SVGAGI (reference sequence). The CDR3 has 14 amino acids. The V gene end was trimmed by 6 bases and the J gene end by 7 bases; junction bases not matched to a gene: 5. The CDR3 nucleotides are TGTGCCAGCAGCGGACAGGGAACGAATTCACCCCTCCACTTT. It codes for CASSGQGTNSPLHF.

CDR3 protein: CASSEYVQTGEQFF. The CDR3 DNA follows: TGCGCCAGCAGTGAGTATGTCCAAACGGGGGAGCAGTTCTTC. The chain has TRBV10-1 and TRBJ2-1, with D perhaps matching TRBD2 (5 bases). The V end was cut by 1 base, the J end by 10 bases, with 14 bases between. Looked up from germline, CDR1 is WNHNN and CDR2 is SYGVQD (reference sequence). This CDR3 spans 14 amino acids.

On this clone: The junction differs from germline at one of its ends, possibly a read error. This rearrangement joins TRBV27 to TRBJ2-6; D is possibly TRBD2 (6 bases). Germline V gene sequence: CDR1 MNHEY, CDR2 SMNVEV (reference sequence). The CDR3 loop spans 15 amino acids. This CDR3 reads CASNLSGPGANVLTF. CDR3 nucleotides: TGTGCCAGCAATTTAAGCGGGCCTGGGGCCAACGTCCTGACTTTC.

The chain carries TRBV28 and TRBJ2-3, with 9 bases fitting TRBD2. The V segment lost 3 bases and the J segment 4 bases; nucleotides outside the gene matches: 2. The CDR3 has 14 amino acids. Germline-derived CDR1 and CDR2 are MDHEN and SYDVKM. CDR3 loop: CASSFSGSADTQYF. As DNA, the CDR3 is TGTGCCAGCAGTTTTAGCGGGAGTGCAGATACGCAGTATTTT.

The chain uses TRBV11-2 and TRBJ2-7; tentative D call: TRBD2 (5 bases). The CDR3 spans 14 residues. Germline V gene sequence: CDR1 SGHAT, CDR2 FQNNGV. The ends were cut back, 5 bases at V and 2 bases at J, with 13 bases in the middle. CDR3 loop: CASSLGRRPYEQYF. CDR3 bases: TGTGCCAGCAGCCTCGGAAGGAGGCCCTACGAGCAGTACTTC.

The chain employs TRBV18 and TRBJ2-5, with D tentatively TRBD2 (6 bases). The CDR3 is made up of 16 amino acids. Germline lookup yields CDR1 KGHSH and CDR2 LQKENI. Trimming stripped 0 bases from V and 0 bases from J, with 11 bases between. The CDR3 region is CASSPPARGNQETQYF. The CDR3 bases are TGTGCCAGCTCACCACCTGCCCGGGGGAACCAAGAGACCCAGTACTTC.

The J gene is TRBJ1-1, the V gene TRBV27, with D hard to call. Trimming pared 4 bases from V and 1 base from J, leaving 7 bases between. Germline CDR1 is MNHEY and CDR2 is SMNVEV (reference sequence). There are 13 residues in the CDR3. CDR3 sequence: CASSSWPNTEAFF. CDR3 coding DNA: TGTGCCAGCAGTTCCTGGCCGAACACTGAAGCTTTCTTT.

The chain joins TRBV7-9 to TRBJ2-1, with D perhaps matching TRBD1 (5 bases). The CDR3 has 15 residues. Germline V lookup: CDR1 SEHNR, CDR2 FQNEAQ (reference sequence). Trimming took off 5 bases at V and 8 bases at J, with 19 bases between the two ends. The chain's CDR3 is CASSGDSKPGHEQFF. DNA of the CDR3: TGTGCCAGCAGCGGAGACAGTAAACCCGGCCATGAGCAGTTCTTC.

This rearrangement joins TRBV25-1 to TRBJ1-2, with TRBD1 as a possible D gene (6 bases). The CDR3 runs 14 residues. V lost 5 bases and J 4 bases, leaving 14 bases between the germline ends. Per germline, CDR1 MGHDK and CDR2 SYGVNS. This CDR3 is CASSRGASSYGYTF. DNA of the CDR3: TGTGCCAGCAGTCGGGGGGCCTCGAGCTATGGCTACACCTTC.